This T cell receptor beta chain was captured in a study of human T cells and chemical hapten exposure. Time point meaning: healthy volunteer bleed at 6 weeks. Unfractionated whole blood yielded the extracted total RNA. Individual cDNA molecules each carried unique molecular identifiers attached by the library. Original processing notes: Counting gave a median of around 100,000 TCRs per sample, with values ranging from 23,224 to 690,600. A single record per CDR3 protein comes from TCRdb applying MiXCR to the RACE reads. TCRdb's processing, not the authors', yielded these V and J calls. The sample lists around 80,000 distinct CDR3 sequences, 7% to 9% occurring once. Germline assignment: CDR1 SQVTM and CDR2 ANQGSEA. CDR3 size: 14 residues. V was clipped by 4 bases and J by 6 bases, with 16 bases between them. This clonotype was detected only a few times. Its antigen is still unknown. Study-wide points: Sensitizing with DPC caused no change in TCRs above 1 in 1000 frequency.

The sequenced sample was whole blood. The receptor was isolated from a male donor in good health. Some clones in this sample may be carry-over from other donors' samples. The chain recombines TRBV29-1 with TRBJ2-1; weak D call: TRBD1 (6 bases). The CDR3 DNA follows: TGCAGCGTTGCCACAGGGTCCGTCGGCAATGAGCAGTTCTTC. Translating it yields CSVATGSVGNEQFF.